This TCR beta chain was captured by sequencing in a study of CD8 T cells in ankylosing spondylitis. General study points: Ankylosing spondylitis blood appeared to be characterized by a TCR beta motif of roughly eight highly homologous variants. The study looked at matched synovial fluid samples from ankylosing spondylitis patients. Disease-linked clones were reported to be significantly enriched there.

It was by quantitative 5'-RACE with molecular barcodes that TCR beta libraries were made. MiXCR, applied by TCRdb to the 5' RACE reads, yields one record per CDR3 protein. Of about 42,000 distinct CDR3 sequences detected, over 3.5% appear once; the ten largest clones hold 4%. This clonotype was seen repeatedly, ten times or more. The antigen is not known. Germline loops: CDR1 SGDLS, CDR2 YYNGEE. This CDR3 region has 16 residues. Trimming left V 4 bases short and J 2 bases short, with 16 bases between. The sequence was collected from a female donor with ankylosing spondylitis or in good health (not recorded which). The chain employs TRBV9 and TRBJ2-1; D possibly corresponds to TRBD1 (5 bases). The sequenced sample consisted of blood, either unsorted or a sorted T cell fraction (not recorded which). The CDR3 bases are TGTGCCAGCAGCACGAGGACACTGATGCCCTACAATGAGCAGTTCTTC. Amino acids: CASSTRTLMPYNEQFF. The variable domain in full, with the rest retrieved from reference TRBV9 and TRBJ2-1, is DSGVTQTPKHLITATGQRVTLRCSPRSGDLSVYWYQQSLDQGLQFLIQYYNGEERAKGNILERFSAQQFPDLHSELNLSSLELGDSALYFCASSTRTLMPYNEQFFGPGTRLTVL.